This T cell receptor beta chain came from a study of shared clonotypes between healthy human individuals. Germline CDR1 and CDR2: SNHLY and FYNNEI. The length of the CDR3 is 14 residues. The V and J ends lost 7 bases and 7 bases, in that order; junction bases with no gene match: 6. This clone is a singleton in its sample. Sequenced by immunoSEQ multiplex PCR; TCRdb stores in-frame clones only, minus some. In the table there are about a million clones, over 75% of which are singletons. The TCR sequence derives from a man between 18 and 35 years old in good health. What was sequenced was memory CD4+ T cells sorted from blood. Subset described: CD45RA-negative fraction. The chain recombines TRBV2 with TRBJ1-6, with 8 bases identical to TRBD1. The CDR3 region has the DNA TGTGCCAGCACCTTAACAGGGGGGAATTCACCCCTCCACTTT. Translation: CASTLTGGNSPLHF.